This T cell receptor beta chain stems from a study of graft-versus-host responses after intestinal transplantation (dated by TCRdb to the early 2020s). Study-level background: The transplants that recipients got were multivisceral, liver-intestinal, or isolated intestinal. Anti-thymocyte globulin induction was given to all recipients, followed by maintenance tacrolimus and steroids for about 3 years. After intestinal transplantation, graft-versus-host and host-versus-graft alloreactive T cell clones were followed in the graft, circulation and bone marrow using bulk TCR-beta CDR3 sequencing. Alloreactive clones were identified by sequencing pre-transplant mixed lymphocyte reaction products and comparing these products with unstimulated pre-transplant donor and recipient T cells. The cohort enrolled 24 intestinal transplant recipients, one of whom was a retransplant, and a few patients without pretransplant specimens were excluded. A peak of at least 4% donor T cells among recipient peripheral blood mononuclear cells was the definition used for donor T cell macrochimerism. Rather than being sequenced by the commercial service, samples from three later patients were sequenced in-house on an Illumina MiSeq and processed with MiXCR. Results and caveats for the whole study, not just this receptor: GvH clones turned up in recipient bone marrow, with some appearing earlier in ileal mucosa or blood, a pattern consistent with an intestinal mucosal origin. In patients with donor T cell macrochimerism, the allografts had high GvH to HvG T cell clonal ratios. Early after transplant, peak levels of circulating GvH clones were found to be associated with declines in HvG clones. The relatively low number and heterogeneity of intestinal transplant patients limited the conclusions.

Libraries were made using the immunoSEQ multiplex PCR assay. High-throughput TCR-beta CDR3 sequencing of genomic DNA from most patients was performed by Adaptive Biotechnologies. The authors' pipeline ran thus. Adaptive's ImmunoSEQ software supplied the TCR sequencing data for 15 to 20 patients, while MiXCR and VDJtools were used to process three other patients. CDR3 nucleotide sequences shared between donor and recipient were removed because the origin of such sequences could not be assigned. At least 2-fold expansion over unstimulated cells and a minimum CFSE-low frequency of 0.002% (template counts) or 0.001% (read counts) were required for clones to be classified as alloreactive. Mappable clones were those detected in sequenced pre-transplant spleen, lymph node, or MLR CFSE-low populations of the donor or recipient. Cumulative frequency of alloreactive clones was calculated as a percentage of all sequences weighted by copy number. Held by TCRdb, this immuneACCESS table contains in-frame sequences only and omits some clones. Under half of the omission traces to an unresolved V gene where checked; the cause of the rest is unknown. The V and J calls and clone size come from that table; D and trimming were worked out from the DNA. This sample gives around 30,000 clones in total; roughly 80% of them show up just once. The ten top clones hold more than 0.95% of the sample.

As for this clone: No antigen is known for it. No base qualities exist here, and no much larger clone lies one base off it.

Blood samples were collected up to 4 times in the first month after transplant and then at least monthly when available. V ends up 2 bases short and J 0 bases short, with an unmatched junction base count of 9. Reading the germline V gene gives CDR1 SGHRS and CDR2 YFSETQ. The CDR3 spans 17 residues, from the cysteine through the phenylalanine. Here the CDR3 DNA is all that survives: 51 bases in frame from base 1. This sequence uses TRBV5-1 and TRBJ1-1; TRBD1 aligns with 8 central bases. The sequence was collected from a human patient who received an intestinal transplant, so some T cells may come from the graft donor. Source: PBMCs, taken 28 days after intestinal transplant. The DNA is as follows: TGCGCCAGCAGCTTAACCCAAGCGGGACAGGTGAACACTGAAGCTTTCTTT. This encodes CASSLTQAGQVNTEAFF.